Included here is one TCR beta chain sequence, with context. Its antigen is currently unknown. Only in-frame clones appear in the TCRdb table, and some are missing; sequencing was by immunoSEQ multiplex PCR. The table has tens of thousands of clones, more than 75% seen once; the top ten hold roughly 0.4%. This sample stems from a study of OX40 agonist ivuxolimab in advanced cancers. Study results and caveats: CD4+ and CD8+ T cells in blood underwent clonal expansion by week 6 at 0.1 to 3.0 mg/kg.

V lost 5 bases and J 4 bases, leaving 12 bases between the germline ends. This CDR3 comprises 14 residues. Germline V gene lookup returns CDR1 SGHNT and CDR2 YYREEE (reference sequence). This receptor was taken from an adult with an advanced solid tumor such as melanoma, head and neck, liver or kidney cancer. The chain links TRBV5-4 to TRBJ1-4; a possible D gene is TRBD1 (6 bases). The starting material was CD4+ or CD8+ T cells sorted from blood, obtained in a trial of the OX40 agonist ivuxolimab. Here the CDR3 DNA reads TGTGCCAGCAGTCCGGACAGATTTAATGAAAAACTGTTTTTT. Its translation is CASSPDRFNEKLFF.